This T cell receptor beta chain was found in a study of control samples from healthy donors and cancer patients. Using immunoSEQ multiplex PCR, the repertoire was profiled, and TCRdb retains in-frame clones only, with some absent. Of approximately 130,000 clones listed, more than 75% are singletons. CDR3 size: 16 residues. J gave up 3 bases and V 4 bases, and 11 bases lay outside the gene matches. The germline gives CDR1 SGDLS, CDR2 YYNGEE. Source material: blood. The chain uses TRBV9 and TRBJ2-5, with 8 positions matching TRBD2. This TCR was recovered from a man aged 35 to 55 in good health. Here the CDR3 reads CASSRSRGAREETQYF. The CDR3 DNA follows: TGTGCCAGCAGCAGATCGCGGGGGGCCCGCGAAGAGACCCAGTACTTC.